This T cell receptor (beta chain) came from a study of CD8+ T cells in alopecia areata. The sequencing template was cDNA reverse transcribed from extracted RNA. Some clones are missing from TCRdb's copy, which holds only in-frame ones; the method was immunoSEQ multiplex PCR. The repertoire holds roughly 100,000 clones, with roughly 53% as singletons. The TCR sequence derives from a human donor in good health. Sequencing was carried out using CD4+ T cells sorted from blood.

CDR3 nucleotide sequence: TGTGCCAGCAGGAGGGGACGGGACTACGAGCAGTACTTC. Protein sequence: CASRRGRDYEQYF. The chain has TRBV6-5 and TRBJ2-7; D possibly matches TRBD1 or TRBD2 (5 bases each). V was cut by 6 bases and J by 3 bases, with 12 bases left in between. CDR3 length: 13 residues. Germline V gene lookup returns CDR1 MNHEY and CDR2 SVGAGI.